Following are 5 T cell receptor beta chains from one sample sequenced in a study of PD-1 blockade in classical Hodgkin lymphoma. Indicated time point: cycle 4 day 1 (C4D1), after less than 7 weeks of nivolumab. There was relapse after autologous stem cell transplantation in every patient, and there was variation in brentuximab vedotin exposure. Profiling relied on immunoSEQ multiplex PCR, and the TCRdb table lists in-frame clones only, not all of them. The sample lists 90,000 to 110,000 clones, about nine tenths occurring once. Sequencing was performed on peripheral blood mononuclear cells (PBMCs), taken before the fourth cycle of nivolumab. The source of these receptors is a human donor with classical Hodgkin lymphoma.

V and J are TRBV5-6 and TRBJ2-1, with D tentatively TRBD2 (6 bases). The V end was cut by 4 bases, the J end by 8 bases, with 16 bases between. Germline CDR1 reads SGHDT; CDR2 reads YYEEEE. The length of the CDR3 is 14 residues. The CDR3 spells CASSPGTFGDEQFF. The CDR3 coding sequence is TGTGCCAGCAGCCCCGGGACTTTTGGTGATGAGCAGTTCTTC.

This sequence joins TRBV6-1 and TRBJ2-5; D ambiguous. Trimming pared 0 bases from V and 5 bases from J, leaving 16 bases between. Germline V gene sequence: CDR1 MNHNS, CDR2 SASEGT. The CDR3 runs to 16 residues. CDR3 sequence: CASSEAIYGLRETQYF. CDR3 nucleotide sequence: TGTGCCAGCAGTGAAGCGATTTATGGTCTTAGGGAGACCCAGTACTTC.

This clone was counted a single time. The CDR3 region is CASSEGPGGSGNTIYF. Written as DNA, the CDR3 is TGTGCCAGCAGTGAAGGCCCAGGCGGCTCTGGAAACACCATATATTTT. The chain joins TRBV2 to TRBJ1-3; D ambiguous. CDR1 and CDR2 from the germline V gene are SNHLY and FYNNEI. With 1 base removed from V and 0 bases from J, the gap between germline ends came to 10 bases. The CDR3 loop spans 16 amino acids.

V gene TRBV9 combines with J gene TRBJ2-3; D unresolved. V was shortened by 0 bases and J by 6 bases, with 8 bases between the two germline ends. CDR3 length equals 13 residues. Per the germline V gene, CDR1 is SGDLS and CDR2 is YYNGEE. The CDR3 DNA sequence: TGTGCCAGCAGCGTAGGTTCTCTCGATACGCAGTATTTT. It yields the protein CASSVGSLDTQYF. The whole variable domain, filled in from reference TRBV9 and TRBJ2-3, reads DSGVTQTPKHLITATGQRVTLRCSPRSGDLSVYWYQQSLDQGLQFLIQYYNGEERAKGNILERFSAQQFPDLHSELNLSSLELGDSALYFCASSVGSLDTQYFGPGTRLTVL.

V and J are TRBV9 and TRBJ1-1; D gene unclear. Between the trimmed V and J ends, which lost 0 bases and 5 bases, there was a span of 5 bases. Germline loops: CDR1 SGDLS, CDR2 YYNGEE. This CDR3 contains 12 residues. CDR3 sequence (DNA): TGTGCCAGCAGCGTAGGAGGAACTGAAGCTTTCTTT. This encodes CASSVGGTEAFF.